This T cell receptor beta chain was captured by sequencing in a study of PD-1 blockade in classical Hodgkin lymphoma. Study findings and constraints: Complete responders started with a diversity level that resembled newly diagnosed patients at baseline.

Comment on this clone: The target antigen is unknown.

All the patients suffered relapse after autologous stem cell transplantation, and brentuximab vedotin exposure differed. Sequenced by immunoSEQ multiplex PCR; TCRdb stores in-frame clones only, minus some. This sample has over 35,000 clones, with 60% to 85% found just once. This TCR derives from a human donor with classical Hodgkin lymphoma. The sample consisted of peripheral blood mononuclear cells (PBMCs), taken before the second cycle of nivolumab.

CDR3 DNA: TGTGCCAGTGGTCGGTCCCTTAGTGAAGCTTTCTTT. It encodes CASGRSLSEAFF. V gene TRBV28 combines with J gene TRBJ1-1; unclear D gene. This CDR3 has 12 residues. CDR1 is MDHEN, CDR2 SYDVKM, per germline. V lost 9 bases and J 7 bases, leaving 15 bases between the germline ends.